One and the same sample provided the 29 T cell receptor beta chains below, sequenced in a study of blood T cell repertoires in COVID-19. Libraries were prepared by immunoSEQ multiplex PCR; TCRdb keeps only in-frame clonotypes and omits some of them. The table shows almost 200,000 clones, with 85% to 90% occurring only once. The sequencing input was peripheral blood. Every receptor here comes from a woman aged 70-85 years with acute or convalescent COVID-19.

The chain combines TRBV6-6 with TRBJ1-6; tentatively, D is TRBD1 (5 bases). The germline CDR1 and CDR2 sequences are MNHNY and SVGAGI (reference sequence). The CDR3 contains 16 residues. Trimming took 4 bases from V and 2 from J, leaving 12 bases between them. The DNA for the CDR3 is TGTGCCAGCAGTTTTCAGGGAAGTCCCTATAATTCACCCCTCCACTTT. Translation: CASSFQGSPYNSPLHF.

This chain joins TRBV18 and TRBJ2-7; 8 nucleotides match TRBD1. The V gene end was trimmed by 4 bases and the J gene end by 5 bases; junction bases not matched to a gene: 13. Germline CDR1 and CDR2: KGHSH and LQKENI. The length of the CDR3 is 16 residues. The CDR3 region is CASSQGMAGGKDEQYF. CDR3 sequence (DNA): TGTGCCAGCTCACAAGGAATGGCAGGGGGCAAGGACGAGCAGTACTTC.

This clone is a singleton in its sample. V gene TRBV6-5 combines with J gene TRBJ2-7; TRBD2 might be the D (6 bases). V lost 2 bases to trimming and J lost 6 bases, with 8 bases between them. The CDR3 totals 12 residues. Germline values: CDR1 MNHEY, CDR2 SVGAGI. CDR3: CASSYAGIEQYF. CDR3 coding DNA: TGTGCCAGCAGTTACGCGGGGATCGAGCAGTACTTC.

The chain uses TRBV7-9 and TRBJ2-2; TRBD1 matches at 8 bases. The CDR3 has 15 amino acids. Looked up from germline, CDR1 is SEHNR and CDR2 is FQNEAQ (reference sequence). Losses at the gene ends were 10 bases for V and 7 bases for J; bases not matched to a gene: 14. CDR3 residues: CATEKLDRVYGELFF. As DNA, the CDR3 is TGTGCCACCGAGAAGCTGGACAGGGTTTACGGGGAGCTGTTTTTT.

This clone was picked up a small number of times. CDR3 residues: CASSEGPGLAFF. The DNA for the CDR3 is TGTGCCAGCAGTGAAGGGCCCGGCCTGGCTTTCTTT. J is TRBJ1-1 and V is TRBV25-1; D remains unclear. Germline values: CDR1 MGHDK, CDR2 SYGVNS. V dropped 2 bases and J dropped 11 bases, with 12 bases sitting between them. The CDR3 extends over 12 amino acids.

This clone is a singleton in its sample. The rearrangement joins TRBV7-2 to TRBJ2-3; a possible D gene is TRBD1 (5 bases). CDR1 is SGHTA, CDR2 FQGNSA, per germline. The CDR3 totals 13 residues. V lost 8 bases to trimming and J lost 4 bases, with 13 bases between them. The CDR3 spells CASGRTFPDTQYF. In DNA, the CDR3 is TGTGCCAGCGGAAGGACATTTCCAGATACGCAGTATTTT. The full variable domain, completed using reference TRBV7-2 and TRBJ2-3, is GAGVSQSPSNKVTEKGKDVELRCDPISGHTALYWYRQSLGQGLEFLIYFQGNSAPDKSGLPSDRFSAERTGGSVSTLTIQRTQQEDSAVYLCASGRTFPDTQYFGPGTRLTVL.

This chain joins TRBV28 and TRBJ2-1, with TRBD2 matching 12 bases. This CDR3 comprises 18 residues. V lost 4 bases and J lost 7; bases outside the gene matches: 14. CDR1 and CDR2 from the germline V gene are MDHEN and SYDVKM. The CDR3 DNA follows: TGTGCCAGCAGTTCCCGACTAGCGGGAGTGTCGATGGGGAATGAGCAGTTCTTC. Its protein is CASSSRLAGVSMGNEQFF.

V gene TRBV28 combines with J gene TRBJ1-5; D not resolved. Trimming left V 5 bases short and J 0 bases short, with 8 bases between. CDR1 and CDR2 from the germline V gene are MDHEN and SYDVKM. This CDR3 has 14 amino acids. The DNA for the CDR3 is TGTGCCAGCAGTCCCAAGAGTAGCAATCAGCCCCAGCATTTT. Protein sequence: CASSPKSSNQPQHF.

This rearrangement joins TRBV7-2 to TRBJ1-6; the match to TRBD1 covers 10 bases. The CDR3 is 15 amino acids. Losses at the gene ends were 8 bases for V and 8 bases for J; bases not matched to a gene: 9. CDR1 and CDR2 (germline): SGHTA, FQGNSA. The CDR3 coding sequence is TGTGCCAGCGGAATTGGGACAGGGGTTGATTCACCCCTCCACTTT. It is translated as CASGIGTGVDSPLHF.

The chain has TRBV2 and TRBJ1-5, with D unclear. The V end lost 5 bases, the J end lost 0 bases, and 11 bases lay between the germline ends. The CDR3 runs 15 residues. Germline V gene sequence: CDR1 SNHLY, CDR2 FYNNEI. The CDR3 DNA is TGTGCCAGCAGTCACTATTCGTATAGCAATCAGCCCCAGCATTTT. Its translation is CASSHYSYSNQPQHF.

This chain joins TRBV25-1 and TRBJ2-7, with 7 bases matching TRBD1. Germline assignment: CDR1 MGHDK and CDR2 SYGVNS. V dropped 3 bases and J dropped 9; count of bases not matched to a gene: 11. This CDR3 has 14 residues. CDR3 protein: CASSDGQAPGGQYF. The CDR3 coding sequence is TGTGCCAGCAGTGACGGACAGGCGCCAGGGGGGCAGTACTTC.

V and J are TRBV7-3 and TRBJ2-1; TRBD2 matches 11 bases. There are 14 residues in the CDR3. The trim removed 2 bases at V and 6 bases at J, leaving 0 bases unmatched. The V gene's germline CDR1 is SGHTA and CDR2 FQGTGA. This chain's CDR3 is CASSLGTSGNEQFF. DNA of the CDR3: TGTGCCAGCAGCTTAGGGACTAGCGGCAATGAGCAGTTCTTC.

V usage is TRBV5-1 and J usage is TRBJ2-2; the match to TRBD1 covers 12 bases. The CDR3 length is 17 residues. From germline, CDR1 is SGHRS and CDR2 YFSETQ. With 3 bases clipped from V and 6 bases from J, the junction kept 9 bases outside the gene matches. The CDR3 reads CASSSLPGQGAAGELFF. The CDR3 DNA follows: TGCGCCAGCAGCTCATTACCGGGACAGGGGGCCGCCGGGGAGCTGTTTTTT.

The rearrangement uses TRBV7-6 and TRBJ2-3, with a possible D match to TRBD2 (5 bases). The CDR3 length is 16 residues. CDR1 is SGHVS and CDR2 is FNYEAQ in the germline V gene. Trimming pared 5 bases from V and 4 bases from J, leaving 19 bases between. The CDR3 DNA reads TGTGCCAGCAGCCCCTTAGCGCAACTAAGCGCAGATACGCAGTATTTT. It codes for CASSPLAQLSADTQYF.

The rearrangement uses TRBV7-2 and TRBJ2-7; 11 bases are a match to TRBD1. J lost 4 bases, V lost 5 bases, and 7 bases had no gene match. The CDR3 sequence is 15 residues long. Germline V CDR1 and CDR2: SGHTA, FQGNSA. This chain's CDR3 is CASSTTGTGGYEQYF. DNA of the CDR3: TGTGCCAGCAGCACGACTGGGACAGGGGGATACGAGCAGTACTTC.

This clone was observed a single time. The V call is TRBV9, the J call TRBJ2-1; D is unclear. There are 13 residues in the CDR3. Germline CDR1 is SGDLS and CDR2 is YYNGEE. V shed 0 bases and J shed 4 bases, with 5 bases lying between them. The CDR3 protein is CASSVALYNEQFF. Written as DNA, the CDR3 is TGTGCCAGCAGCGTAGCTTTGTACAATGAGCAGTTCTTC.

The V call is TRBV19, the J call TRBJ2-3; 13 bases are shared with TRBD2. Germline assignment: CDR1 LNHDA and CDR2 SQIVND (reference sequence). The CDR3 spans 18 residues. The V and J ends lost 4 bases and 1 base, in that order; junction bases with no gene match: 8. CDR3 DNA: TGTGCCAGTAGTAAGACTAGCGGGGGGCTGGGACGCACAGATACGCAGTATTTT. It codes for CASSKTSGGLGRTDTQYF.

The chain recombines TRBV7-8 with TRBJ1-2; TRBD1 is a possible D gene (6 bases). The CDR3 loop spans 16 amino acids. Germline V gives CDR1 SGHVS, CDR2 FQNEAQ. Trimming took off 4 bases at V and 4 bases at J, with 19 bases between the two ends. DNA of the CDR3: TGTGCCAGCAGCTCCGGGGTAGGGGGATCCTTCTATGGCTACACCTTC. Translating it yields CASSSGVGGSFYGYTF.

A single count supports this clone. The J gene is TRBJ1-5, the V gene TRBV19, with a tentative D call TRBD1 (6 bases). Trimming stripped 3 bases from V and 11 bases from J, with 17 bases between. The germline gives CDR1 LNHDA, CDR2 SQIVND (reference sequence). This CDR3 has 14 amino acids. DNA for the CDR3: TGTGCCAGTAGTATTCGACAGGCCTCCCAGGCCCAGCATTTT. Translation gives CASSIRQASQAQHF.

V is TRBV4-1 and J is TRBJ2-1, with a tentative D call TRBD1 (5 bases). Trimming cost V 5 bases and J 0 bases, with 8 bases left between them. The CDR3 is 14 amino acids. Germline CDR1 and CDR2: MGHRA and YSYEKL. CDR3: CASSRTLSYNEQFF. In DNA form, the CDR3 reads TGCGCCAGCAGCAGGACACTCTCCTACAATGAGCAGTTCTTC.

DNA for the CDR3: TGCGCCAGCAGCCAAGCCAGGGTAGTGGGTGGAAACACCATATATTTT. Protein product: CASSQARVVGGNTIYF. The rearrangement uses TRBV4-1 and TRBJ1-3, with D possibly matching TRBD1 (5 bases). CDR1 and CDR2 (germline): MGHRA, YSYEKL. Trimming cost V 1 base and J 3 bases, with 13 bases left between them. The CDR3 contains 16 residues.

This chain joins TRBV11-2 and TRBJ2-5; 12 bases are shared with TRBD2. Germline values: CDR1 SGHAT, CDR2 FQNNGV. Losses at the gene ends were 5 bases for V and 10 bases for J; bases not matched to a gene: 8. The CDR3 totals 14 residues. CDR3 protein: CASSRWTSGDDQYF. CDR3 sequence (DNA): TGTGCCAGCAGCCGGTGGACTAGCGGGGACGACCAGTACTTC.

Details on this clone: Different DNA sequences within this sample yield the same CDR3. The CDR3 protein is CASSLGLGPPYGYTF. In DNA, the CDR3 is TGTGCCAGCAGCTTAGGGCTGGGGCCCCCGTATGGCTACACCTTC. The chain couples TRBV7-2 to TRBJ1-2; tentative D call: TRBD1 (5 bases). Trimming took 1 base from V and 5 from J, leaving 14 bases between them. The V gene's germline CDR1 is SGHTA and CDR2 FQGNSA. The CDR3 covers 15 residues.

V is TRBV5-1 and J is TRBJ1-3; possibly TRBD1 for D (5 bases). The V gene lost 2 bases and the J gene lost 0 bases, with 9 bases spanning the gap. The CDR3 loop spans 15 amino acids. Germline lookup yields CDR1 SGHRS and CDR2 YFSETQ. CDR3 in amino acids: CASSLTGNSGNTIYF. The CDR3 DNA sequence: TGCGCCAGCAGCTTAACAGGAAACTCTGGAAACACCATATATTTT.

The V and J genes are TRBV24-1 and TRBJ2-1; 7 nucleotides agree with TRBD1. Germline lookup yields CDR1 KGHDR and CDR2 SFDVKD. Trimming took 1 base from V and 7 from J; bases not matched to a gene: 3. The CDR3 consists of 14 residues. CDR3 nucleotide sequence: TGTGCCACCAGTGATTTAGGGACAGTTAATGAGCAGTTCTTC. Amino acids: CATSDLGTVNEQFF.

The V call is TRBV10-3, the J call TRBJ2-1; 7 bases agree with TRBD1. Germline V lookup: CDR1 ENHRY, CDR2 SYGVKD. This CDR3 comprises 15 residues. The V and J ends lost 2 bases and 9 bases, in that order; junction bases with no gene match: 10. The CDR3 region has the DNA TGTGCCATCAGTGAGCTACAGGGGAGATTTGGTGAGCAGTTCTTC. Encoded protein: CAISELQGRFGEQFF.

This rearrangement joins TRBV24-1 to TRBJ2-3; D gene unclear. This CDR3 region has 15 residues. Looked up from germline, CDR1 is KGHDR and CDR2 is SFDVKD. Trimming took off 3 bases at V and 0 bases at J, with 9 bases between the two ends. In DNA form, the CDR3 reads TGTGCCACCAGTGATCCTACCCTTAGCACAGATACGCAGTATTTT. It encodes CATSDPTLSTDTQYF.

This clone was recorded once. CDR3 sequence: CASSLFMTGFGLDEQFF. CDR3 bases: TGTGCCAGCAGCCTTTTCATGACAGGGTTCGGCCTAGATGAGCAGTTCTTC. The V gene is TRBV14, the J gene TRBJ2-1, with 7 bases fitting TRBD1. The CDR3 spans 17 residues. Germline V gene sequence: CDR1 SGHDN, CDR2 FVKESK. The trim removed 4 bases at V and 8 bases at J, leaving 17 bases unmatched. Full variable domain (remainder filled in from reference TRBV14 and TRBJ2-1): EAGVTQFPSHSVIEKGQTVTLRCDPISGHDNLYWYRRVMGKEIKFLLHFVKESKQDESGMPNNRFLAERTGGTYSTLKVQPAELEDSGVYFCASSLFMTGFGLDEQFFGPGTRLTVL.

The chain is built from TRBV29-1 and TRBJ1-1; D is perhaps TRBD1 (6 bases). The germline V gene encodes CDR1 SQVTM and CDR2 ANQGSEA. The CDR3 length is 14 residues. The ends were cut back, 6 bases at V and 6 bases at J, with 20 bases in the middle. In DNA, the CDR3 is TGCAGCGTCCGAGGTGGGGGGGGCTTCTCTGAAGCTTTCTTT. Translating it yields CSVRGGGGFSEAFF.